This TCR beta chain was sequenced during a study of cytomegalovirus exposure and HLA in healthy donors. The donors were healthy bone marrow donors. Remarks on this clone: Its antigen is undetermined.

J gave up 4 bases and V 3 bases, and 8 bases lay outside the gene matches. This CDR3 has 15 amino acids. Germline CDR1 and CDR2: KGHSH and LQKENI. Findings of the study overall: Earlier analysis found most TCR beta V segments productive about 87% or about 30% of the time. The authors excluded some V segments, including TRBV6-2 and TRBV6-3, as indistinguishable. More clonal expansion characterized HLA-associated TCR beta chains than equally common others in a later analysis.

PCR involved 60 Vbeta and 13 Jbeta primers. The repertoire was sequenced with immunoSEQ multiplex PCR; TCRdb's copy has only in-frame clones and lacks some. Counted here are fewer than 130,000 clones, 65% to 75% occurring once; the ten biggest clones make up roughly a tenth. This clonotype was obtained from a man in his forties in good health and CMV-seropositive. The genes are TRBV18 and TRBJ1-2; 7 positions match TRBD1. The sample taken for sequencing was PBMCs. The CDR3 DNA follows: TGTGCCAGCTCACCTTGGGACAGTCTTACCTATGGCTACACCTTC. Translating it yields CASSPWDSLTYGYTF.